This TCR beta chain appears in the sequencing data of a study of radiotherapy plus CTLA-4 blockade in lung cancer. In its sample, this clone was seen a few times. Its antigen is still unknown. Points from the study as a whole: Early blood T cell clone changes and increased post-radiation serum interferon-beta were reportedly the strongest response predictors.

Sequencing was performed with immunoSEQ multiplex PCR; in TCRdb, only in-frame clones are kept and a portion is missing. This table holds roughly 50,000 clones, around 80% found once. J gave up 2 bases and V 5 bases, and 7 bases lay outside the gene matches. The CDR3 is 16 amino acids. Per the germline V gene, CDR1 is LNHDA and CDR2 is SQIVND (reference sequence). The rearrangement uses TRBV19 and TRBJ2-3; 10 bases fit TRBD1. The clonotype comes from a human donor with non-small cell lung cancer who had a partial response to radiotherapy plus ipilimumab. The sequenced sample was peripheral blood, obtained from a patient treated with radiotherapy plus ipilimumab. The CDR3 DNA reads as TGTGCCAGTAGTGGCACCGGGACAGGGGTCACAGATACGCAGTATTTT. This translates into CASSGTGTGVTDTQYF.